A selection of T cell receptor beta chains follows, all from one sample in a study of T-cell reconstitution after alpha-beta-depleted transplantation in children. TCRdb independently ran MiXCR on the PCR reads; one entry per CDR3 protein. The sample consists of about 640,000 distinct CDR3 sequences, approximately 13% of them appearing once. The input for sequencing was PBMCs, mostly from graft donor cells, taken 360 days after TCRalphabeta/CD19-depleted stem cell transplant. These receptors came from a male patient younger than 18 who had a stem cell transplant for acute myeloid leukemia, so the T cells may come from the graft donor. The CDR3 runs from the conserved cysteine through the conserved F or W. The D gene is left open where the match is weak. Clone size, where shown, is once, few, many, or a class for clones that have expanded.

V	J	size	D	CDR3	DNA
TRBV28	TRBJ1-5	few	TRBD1	CASSPSGQGLRSNQPQHF	TGTGCCAGCAGTCCCTCGGGACAGGGTTTGAGAAGCAATCAGCCCCAGCATTTT
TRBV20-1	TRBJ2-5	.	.	CSARTGGARQETQYF	TGCAGTGCTAGAACCGGAGGGGCGAGACAAGAGACCCAGTACTTC
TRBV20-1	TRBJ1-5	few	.	CSAVRGRNQPQHF	TGCAGTGCTGTTCGAGGGAGGAATCAGCCCCAGCATTTT
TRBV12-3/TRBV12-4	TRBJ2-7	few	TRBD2	CASSFRTSPYEQYF	TGTGCCAGCAGTTTCCGGACTAGCCCCTACGAGCAGTACTTC
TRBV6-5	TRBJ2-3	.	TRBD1	CASSYPGQGRADTQYF	TGTGCCAGCAGTTACCCTGGACAGGGGAGGGCAGATACGCAGTATTTT
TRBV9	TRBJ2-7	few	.	CASSLVGAGEQYF	TGTGCCAGCAGCCTGGTCGGGGCAGGGGAGCAGTACTTC
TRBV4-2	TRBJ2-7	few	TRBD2	CASSQEIAGAGYEQYF	TGTGCCAGCAGCCAAGAGATAGCGGGGGCGGGCTACGAGCAGTACTTC
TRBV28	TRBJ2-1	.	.	CASSLTMGGGRYNEQFF	TGTGCCAGCAGCCTCACAATGGGGGGGGGGCGATACAATGAGCAGTTCTTC
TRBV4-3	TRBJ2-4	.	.	CASSQDYRTTSNIQYF	TGCGCCAGCAGCCAAGATTATCGGACCACAAGCAACATTCAGTACTTC
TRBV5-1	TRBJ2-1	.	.	CASSLNLVGVLDEQFF	TGCGCCAGCAGCTTGAATCTAGTAGGGGTTTTGGATGAGCAGTTCTTC
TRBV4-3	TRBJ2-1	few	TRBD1	CASSQTGTGGFNEQFF	TGCGCCAGCAGCCAGACCGGGACAGGGGGCTTCAATGAGCAGTTCTTC
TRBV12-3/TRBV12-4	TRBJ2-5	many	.	CASSLTGGISETQYF	TGTGCCAGCAGTTTAACCGGAGGGATATCGGAGACCCAGTACTTC
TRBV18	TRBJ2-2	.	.	CASSPLGLTNTGELFF	TGTGCCAGCTCACCACTCGGTCTGACGAACACCGGGGAGCTGTTTTTT
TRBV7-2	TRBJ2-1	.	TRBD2	CASSLRASGTYNEQFF	TGTGCCAGCAGCTTAAGGGCTAGCGGAACCTACAATGAGCAGTTCTTC
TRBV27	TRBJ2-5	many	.	CASRSFLGQETQYF	TGTGCCAGCAGAAGCTTCTTGGGCCAAGAGACCCAGTACTTC
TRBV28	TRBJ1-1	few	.	CASSLYGTLGTEAFF	TGTGCCAGCAGTTTATACGGGACATTAGGGACTGAAGCTTTCTTT
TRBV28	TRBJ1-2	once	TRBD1	CASSPDRRSYYGYTF	TGTGCCAGCAGCCCGGACAGGAGGTCATACTATGGCTACACCTTC
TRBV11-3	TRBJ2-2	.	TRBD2	CASSSASGRPGELFF	TGTGCCAGCAGCTCGGCTAGCGGGAGGCCCGGGGAGCTGTTTTTT
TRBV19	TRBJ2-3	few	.	CASSPAENTQYF	TGTGCCAGTAGTCCAGCAGAGAATACGCAGTATTTT
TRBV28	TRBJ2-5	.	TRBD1	CASTRPGQGIQETQYF	TGTGCCAGCACCCGACCGGGACAGGGGATCCAAGAGACCCAGTACTTC
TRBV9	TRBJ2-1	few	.	CASSVQSSYNEQFF	TGTGCCAGCAGCGTACAAAGCTCCTACAATGAGCAGTTCTTC
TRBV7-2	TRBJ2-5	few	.	CASSLARIQETQYF	TGTGCCAGCAGCTTAGCCCGGATACAAGAGACCCAGTACTTC
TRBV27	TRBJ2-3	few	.	CASSPFGDLLTDTQYF	TGTGCCAGCAGTCCGTTTGGGGACTTACTGACAGATACGCAGTATTTT
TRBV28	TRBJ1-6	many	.	CASRPTQGYNSPLHF	TGTGCCAGCAGGCCCACCCAGGGGTATAATTCACCCCTCCACTTT
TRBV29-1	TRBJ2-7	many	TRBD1	CSVGTGGLGYEQYF	TGCAGCGTTGGGACAGGGGGTCTAGGGTACGAGCAGTACTTC
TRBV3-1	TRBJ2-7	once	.	CASSPDEYEQYF	TGTGCCAGCAGCCCTGATGAGTACGAGCAGTACTTC
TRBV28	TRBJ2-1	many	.	CASQKEAREQFF	TGTGCCAGCCAAAAAGAGGCTCGTGAGCAGTTCTTC